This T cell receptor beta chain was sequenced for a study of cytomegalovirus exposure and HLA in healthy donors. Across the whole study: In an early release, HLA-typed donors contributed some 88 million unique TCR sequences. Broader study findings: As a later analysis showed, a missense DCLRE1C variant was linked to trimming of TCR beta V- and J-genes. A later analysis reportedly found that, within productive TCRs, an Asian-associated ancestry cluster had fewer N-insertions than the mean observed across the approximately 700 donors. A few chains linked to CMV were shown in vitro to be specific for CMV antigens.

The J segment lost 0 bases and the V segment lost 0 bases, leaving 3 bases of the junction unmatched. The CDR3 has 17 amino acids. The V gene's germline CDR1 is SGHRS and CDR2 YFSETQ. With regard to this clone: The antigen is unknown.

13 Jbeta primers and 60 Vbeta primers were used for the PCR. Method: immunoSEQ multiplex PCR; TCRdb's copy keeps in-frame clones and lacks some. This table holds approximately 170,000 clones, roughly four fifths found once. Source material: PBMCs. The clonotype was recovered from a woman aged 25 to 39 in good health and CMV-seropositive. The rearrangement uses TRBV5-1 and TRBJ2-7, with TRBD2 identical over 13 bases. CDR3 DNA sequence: TGCGCCAGCAGCTTGGGACTAGCGGGAGGAAGCTCCTACGAGCAGTACTTC. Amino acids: CASSLGLAGGSSYEQYF.